A selection of T cell receptor beta chains follows, all from one sample in a study of blood T cell repertoires in COVID-19. Assay: immunoSEQ multiplex PCR; the TCRdb copy retains only in-frame clones and omits some. This sample carries a few hundred thousand clones, approximately 90% of them seen once, and the ten largest clones take 6% to 7%. The material sequenced was PBMCs or T cells enriched from blood (not recorded which). These receptors all stem from a middle-aged woman who had recovered from COVID-19. Both conserved end residues are part of each CDR3. Each record gives: J gene, V gene, clone size, D gene, CDR3 DNA, CDR3 protein. The D gene is left open where the match is weak. The listing skips clone size in some rows; elsewhere it reads once, few, many or a size class.

TRBJ1-5 TRBV11-2 . . TGTGCCAGCAGCTTAGCGGGAGGCAGGCGGTCTAGCAATCAGCCCCAGCATTTT CASSLAGGRRSSNQPQHF
TRBJ2-3 TRBV7-9 . . TGTGCCAGCAGCCGTTCCCCCGTGGATACGCAGTATTTT CASSRSPVDTQYF
TRBJ1-1 TRBV3-1/TRBV3-2 . TRBD1 TGTGCCAGCAGCCAACAGGGGGGCACTGAAGCTTTCTTT CASSQQGGTEAFF
TRBJ2-7 TRBV7-9 . TRBD2 TGTGCCAGCAGCCTTTCTAGCGGGAGGTTCGACGAGCAGTACTTC CASSLSSGRFDEQYF
TRBJ2-2 TRBV5-4 once . TGTGCCAGCAGCTTGCTCCCGGGAGCAAACACCGGGGAGCTGTTTTTT CASSLLPGANTGELFF
TRBJ1-2 TRBV2 . TRBD1 TGTGCCAGCAGTCGACAGGGGGCCAACTATGGCTACACCTTC CASSRQGANYGYTF
TRBJ2-5 TRBV18 . . TGTGCCAGCTCTCGGGACTCCCAAGAGACCCAGTACTTC CASSRDSQETQYF
TRBJ2-2 TRBV7-2 few . TGTGCCAGCAGCCGGGGATACACCGGGGAGCTGTTTTTT CASSRGYTGELFF
TRBJ1-5 TRBV2 . . TGTGCCAGCAGTGAACAAGGACTTAGCAATCAGCCCCAGCATTTT CASSEQGLSNQPQHF
TRBJ2-3 TRBV30 once TRBD2 TGTGCCTGGAGATCCGGGACTAGCGGAGATACGCAGTATTTT CAWRSGTSGDTQYF
TRBJ1-2 TRBV7-9 . . TGTGCCAGCAGCCCTGGAGAGACTATTCATGGCTACACCTTC CASSPGETIHGYTF
TRBJ1-5 TRBV7-9 once . TGTGCCAGCAGCTTAGGAGCAGGGAGGAGCAATCAGCCCCAGCATTTT CASSLGAGRSNQPQHF
TRBJ2-1 TRBV15 . TRBD2 TGTGCCACCAGCAGACCCGGGACTAGCGGGAGAGATGAGCAGTTCTTC CATSRPGTSGRDEQFF
TRBJ2-7 TRBV7-2 . TRBD2 TGTGCCAGCAGCCCTAGCGGGAGCAGGGAGCAGTACTTC CASSPSGSREQYF
TRBJ2-7 TRBV3-1/TRBV3-2 . . TGTGCCAGCAGCCACGACTCATACGAGCAGTACTTC CASSHDSYEQYF
TRBJ1-3 TRBV7-2 few . TGTGCCAGCAGCCCGGGACTGATGTGGAACACCATATATTTT CASSPGLMWNTIYF
TRBJ2-7 TRBV9 . TRBD2 TGTGCCAGCAGCAGCGGGGACGACCCCTACGAGCAGTACTTC CASSSGDDPYEQYF
TRBJ1-5 TRBV7-3 . . TGTGCCTCGCCCCCGGGGGGCGATGCGATTCAGCCCCAGCATTTT CASPPGGDAIQPQHF